This T cell receptor (delta chain) derives from a study of Vδ1+ human thymocytes. Study observations and caveats: Thymic TRG and TRD repertoires appeared highly polyclonal. Unlike peripheral blood Vdelta1+ controls, thymic delta-chain sequences included approximately 20% Vdelta2 and few Vdelta3. Unexpected Vdelta2 sequences could cause misinterpretation of bulk repertoire data.

The template was reverse-transcribed extracted RNA. Multiplex PCR used pooled V-gene forward primers and a constant-region reverse primer to amplify CDR3s. TCRdb redid clone calling on the multiplex PCR reads using CATT. The profile shows 70,000 or so delta-chain clones, about 30% of them singletons. Concerning this clone: The antigen is unknown.

Alphabeta T cells were depleted, then CD3+ Vdelta1+ Vdelta2- thymocytes were FACS-sorted. Vdelta1+ thymocyte sorts reached between 98% and 99.6% purity. V lost 4 bases, J lost 6 bases, and 27 bases lay in between. Germline CDR1 reads TSWWSYY; CDR2 reads QGS. The CDR3 totals 18 residues. The rearrangement uses TRDV1 and TRDJ1; possibly TRDD2 or TRDD3 for D (7 bases each). The sequencing sample was made of Vdelta1+ gamma-delta thymocytes from the thymus. Documented subset: FACS-sorted CD3+ TCRalphabeta- TCRVdelta1+ TCRVdelta2- thymocytes. This receptor was obtained from a boy less than two years old who had congenital heart surgery. CDR3 in amino acids: CALGGFLLGDSVHNKLIF. CDR3 nucleotides: TGTGCTCTTGGGGGATTCCTACTCGGGGATAGCGTGCATAATAAACTCATCTTT.